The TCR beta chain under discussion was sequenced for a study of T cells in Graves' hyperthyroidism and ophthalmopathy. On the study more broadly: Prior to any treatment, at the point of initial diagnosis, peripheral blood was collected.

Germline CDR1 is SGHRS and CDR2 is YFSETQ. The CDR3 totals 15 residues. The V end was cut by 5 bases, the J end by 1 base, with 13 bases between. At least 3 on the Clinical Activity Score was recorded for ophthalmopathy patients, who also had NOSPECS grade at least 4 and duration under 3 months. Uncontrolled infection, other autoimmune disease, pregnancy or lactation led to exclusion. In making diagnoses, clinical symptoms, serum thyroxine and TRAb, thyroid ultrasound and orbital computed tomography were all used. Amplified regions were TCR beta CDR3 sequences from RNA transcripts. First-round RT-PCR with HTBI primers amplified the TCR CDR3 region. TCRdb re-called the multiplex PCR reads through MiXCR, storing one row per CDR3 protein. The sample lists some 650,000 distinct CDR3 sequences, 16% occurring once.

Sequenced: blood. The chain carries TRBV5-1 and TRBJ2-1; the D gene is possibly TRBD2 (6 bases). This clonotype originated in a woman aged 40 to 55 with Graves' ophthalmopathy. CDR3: CASRWAGTSYNEQFF. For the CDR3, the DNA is TGCGCCAGCAGATGGGCGGGAACTTCCTACAATGAGCAGTTCTTC.